The 24 T cell receptor beta chains given below trace back to one sample, sequenced in a study of cytomegalovirus exposure and HLA in healthy donors. The primer mix had 60 Vbeta and 13 Jbeta primers. TCRdb's table, derived via immunoSEQ multiplex PCR, lists solely in-frame clones and lacks some. The table includes more than 150,000 clones, approximately 88% detected once. The sample consisted of PBMCs. The receptors originated from a boy younger than 10 in good health and CMV-seronegative.

The chain recombines TRBV2 with TRBJ2-1; 13 nucleotides line up with TRBD2. Germline V gives CDR1 SNHLY, CDR2 FYNNEI. The V segment lost 8 bases and the J segment 5 bases; nucleotides outside the gene matches: 6. CDR3 length: 15 amino acids. Written as DNA, the CDR3 is TGTGCCAGCCTACCGGGGACTAGCGGGAACAATGAGCAGTTCTTC. It is translated as CASLPGTSGNNEQFF.

This clone has a single count. The CDR3 nucleotides read TGTGCCAGCAGCTCGATGGCTAGGGGCGATGAGCAGTTCTTC. This codes for CASSSMARGDEQFF. This chain links TRBV7-6 with TRBJ2-1; D possibly corresponds to TRBD1 (5 bases). The germline V and J ends were trimmed by 4 bases and 8 bases, with 15 bases remaining between them. From germline, CDR1 is SGHVS and CDR2 FNYEAQ. The CDR3 runs 14 residues.

The CDR3 protein is CASSQDRTSQETQYF. The CDR3 DNA follows: TGCGCCAGCAGCCAAGATCGGACAAGCCAAGAGACCCAGTACTTC. The gene calls are TRBV4-1 and TRBJ2-5, with a possible D match to TRBD1 (5 bases). This CDR3 is built from 15 residues. V dropped 0 bases and J dropped 1 base, with 9 bases sitting between them. CDR1 is MGHRA, CDR2 YSYEKL, per germline.

This chain links TRBV27 with TRBJ2-7; D gene ambiguous. The germline V gene has CDR1 MNHEY and CDR2 SMNVEV (reference sequence). The CDR3 is made up of 14 amino acids. Trimming shortened V by 8 bases and J by 0 bases, and 14 bases separated the two germline ends. As DNA, the CDR3 is TGTGCCAGCGCCTCTAGACTGTCCTCCTACGAGCAGTACTTC. Protein: CASASRLSSYEQYF.

The CDR3 sequence: CSVLGQGNYEQYF. The CDR3 DNA reads as TGCAGCGTTCTAGGACAGGGGAACTACGAGCAGTACTTC. The chain combines TRBV29-1 with TRBJ2-7, with 9 positions matching TRBD1. The CDR3 covers 13 residues. Germline V gene data show CDR1 as SQVTM and CDR2 as ANQGSEA. Unmatched junction bases numbered 5, after V lost 5 bases and J lost 3 bases.

The V and J genes are TRBV6-1 and TRBJ1-1; D gene ambiguous. Germline lookup yields CDR1 MNHNS and CDR2 SASEGT. Trimming removed 7 bases from V and 5 bases from J, with 20 bases in between. This CDR3 comprises 15 residues. In DNA, the CDR3 is TGTGCCAGCAATGACCCTTGGTTCGAGGGAACTGAAGCTTTCTTT. Translated: CASNDPWFEGTEAFF.

This chain uses TRBV6-1 with TRBJ2-7; 9 bases are a match to TRBD2. This CDR3 has 15 amino acids. The J segment lost 1 base and the V segment lost 6 bases, leaving 7 bases of the junction unmatched. CDR1 and CDR2 from the germline V gene are MNHNS and SASEGT. CDR3 region: CASRASGIGSYEQYF. Written as DNA, the CDR3 is TGTGCCAGCAGAGCTAGCGGGATAGGGTCCTACGAGCAGTACTTC.

The V gene is TRBV18, the J gene TRBJ2-7; 7 nucleotides match TRBD1. Per germline, CDR1 KGHSH and CDR2 LQKENI. The CDR3 has 16 residues. V shed 4 bases and J 2 bases; nucleotides not matched to a gene: 11. For the CDR3, the DNA is TGTGCCAGCTCACTTAGGACAGGACGAAATGCCTACGAGCAGTACTTC. Its protein is CASSLRTGRNAYEQYF. The complete variable domain, with remaining parts taken from reference TRBV18 and TRBJ2-7, reads NAGVMQNPRHLVRRRGQEARLRCSPMKGHSHVYWYRQLPEEGLKFMVYLQKENIIDESGMPKERFSAEFPKEGPSILRIQQVVRGDSAAYFCASSLRTGRNAYEQYFGPGTRLTVT.

The chain uses TRBV28 and TRBJ1-2; D remains ambiguous. Germline loops: CDR1 MDHEN, CDR2 SYDVKM. Trimming removed 5 bases at V and 8 bases at J, with 12 bases between. The CDR3 runs 12 residues. CDR3 loop: CASSTAGGGYTF. The CDR3 DNA reads TGTGCCAGCAGTACTGCGGGAGGCGGCTACACCTTC.

There are a few counts of this clone. This chain links TRBV4-1 with TRBJ1-5, with a weak D call TRBD1 (6 bases). V was clipped by 1 base and J by 0 bases, with 19 bases between them. CDR1 MGHRA and CDR2 YSYEKL come from the germline V gene. The CDR3 runs to 19 residues. The CDR3 DNA sequence: TGCGCCAGCAGCCAAGGAGTATGGAAGGGGGACCCTAGCAATCAGCCCCAGCATTTT. It yields the protein CASSQGVWKGDPSNQPQHF.

V gene TRBV7-2 combines with J gene TRBJ2-2; 8 nucleotides line up with TRBD1. The CDR3 extends over 15 amino acids. The J segment lost 5 bases and the V segment lost 3 bases, leaving 5 bases of the junction unmatched. Germline V gene lookup returns CDR1 SGHTA and CDR2 FQGNSA. CDR3 amino acids: CASSLQGAETGELFF. The CDR3 DNA reads as TGTGCCAGCAGCTTGCAGGGGGCCGAAACCGGGGAGCTGTTTTTT.

The genes are TRBV15 and TRBJ1-3, with D possibly being TRBD1 (6 bases). There are 15 residues in the CDR3. V lost 0 bases and J lost 4, with 10 bases in between. Germline V gene data show CDR1 as LNHNV and CDR2 as YYDKDF (reference sequence). CDR3 residues: CATSRDKGDGNTIYF. The CDR3 DNA sequence: TGTGCCACCAGCAGAGATAAGGGGGACGGAAACACCATATATTTT. Together with reference TRBV15 and TRBJ1-3, the CDR3 gives the full variable domain: DAMVIQNPRYQVTQFGKPVTLSCSQTLNHNVMYWYQQKSSQAPKLLFHYYDKDFNNEADTPDNFQSRRPNTSFCFLDIRSPGLGDTAMYLCATSRDKGDGNTIYFGEGSWLTVV.

The chain uses TRBV19 and TRBJ2-7; weak D call: TRBD1 (5 bases). Germline-derived CDR1 and CDR2 are LNHDA and SQIVND (reference sequence). V lost 5 bases to trimming and J lost 3 bases, with 23 bases between them. There are 17 residues in the CDR3. The CDR3 region has the DNA TGTGCCAGTAGTTCCGAAACCCCGACAGATTCCGGCTACGAGCAGTACTTC. Protein: CASSSETPTDSGYEQYF.

V usage is TRBV19 and J usage is TRBJ2-7; 11 bases line up with TRBD1. CDR1 is LNHDA and CDR2 is SQIVND in the germline V gene (reference sequence). This CDR3 is 14 amino acids long. With V trimmed by 5 bases and J by 3 bases, 3 bases remained unmatched. CDR3 in DNA: TGTGCCAGTAGTTCCGGGACAGGGGGCTACGAGCAGTACTTC. It is translated as CASSSGTGGYEQYF.

This rearrangement joins TRBV6-6 to TRBJ1-1; 9 bases line up with TRBD1. With V trimmed by 2 bases and J by 4 bases, 8 bases remained unmatched. The CDR3 runs 16 residues. Germline CDR1 and CDR2: MNHNY and SVGAGI (reference sequence). The CDR3, as DNA: TGTGCCAGCAGTTACGGAACTACAGGGGGCGGCACTGAAGCTTTCTTT. It specifies CASSYGTTGGGTEAFF.

This clone has a handful of counts. This sequence joins TRBV5-1 and TRBJ2-1, with 11 bases that match TRBD1. J gave up 4 bases and V 4 bases, and 4 bases lay outside the gene matches. This CDR3 has 15 amino acids. Germline-derived CDR1 and CDR2 are SGHRS and YFSETQ. CDR3 DNA: TGCGCCAGCAGCCCCGGGACAGGGGGTTACAATGAGCAGTTCTTC. This codes for CASSPGTGGYNEQFF.

The rearrangement links TRBV5-4 to TRBJ1-2; the match to TRBD1 covers 9 bases. CDR3 length equals 14 residues. Germline V CDR1 and CDR2: SGHNT, YYREEE (reference sequence). V dropped 0 bases and J dropped 4; count of bases not matched to a gene: 1. The DNA of the CDR3 is TGTGCCAGCAGCTTGGACAGGGGGCCCTATGGCTACACCTTC. Its protein product is CASSLDRGPYGYTF.

This chain connects TRBV29-1 to TRBJ2-7; the match to TRBD2 covers 10 bases. Germline trimming cut 3 bases from V and 4 bases from J; bases unmatched to any gene: 0. This CDR3 comprises 12 residues. CDR1 is SQVTM and CDR2 is ANQGSEA in the germline V gene. The CDR3 region is CSVEGLAYEQYF. CDR3 nucleotides: TGCAGCGTTGAGGGACTAGCGTACGAGCAGTACTTC.

The chain is built from TRBV5-4 and TRBJ1-2; 7 bases align to TRBD1. Per germline, CDR1 SGHNT and CDR2 YYREEE (reference sequence). The trim removed 4 bases at V and 7 bases at J, leaving 7 bases unmatched. The CDR3 consists of 13 residues. DNA for the CDR3: TGTGCCAGCAGCCAGGGGGTTCTGCGTGGCTACACCTTC. Encoded protein: CASSQGVLRGYTF.

V gene TRBV19 combines with J gene TRBJ2-1; a possible D gene is TRBD1 (5 bases). The CDR3 runs to 15 residues. Trimming removed 3 bases from V and 0 bases from J, with 9 bases in between. Germline assignment: CDR1 LNHDA and CDR2 SQIVND (reference sequence). In nucleotides, the CDR3 is TGTGCCAGTAGTATGAGTGACAGCTCCTACAATGAGCAGTTCTTC. Protein: CASSMSDSSYNEQFF.

The chain carries TRBV10-3 and TRBJ2-3; D perhaps matches TRBD2 (5 bases). This CDR3 spans 15 amino acids. Germline CDR1 ENHRY, CDR2 SYGVKD. The V end lost 1 base, the J end lost 0 bases, and 8 bases lay between the germline ends. CDR3 residues: CAISEFSASTDTQYF. DNA of the CDR3: TGTGCCATCAGTGAGTTTAGCGCTAGCACAGATACGCAGTATTTT.

The rearrangement links TRBV14 to TRBJ2-5; 10 positions match TRBD2. This CDR3 region has 14 residues. V dropped 8 bases and J dropped 5; count of bases not matched to a gene: 8. Germline-derived CDR1 and CDR2 are SGHDN and FVKESK. CDR3 loop: CASALAGGTETQYF. The DNA for the CDR3 is TGTGCCAGCGCTTTAGCGGGAGGAACTGAGACCCAGTACTTC. The full variable domain, in which reference TRBV14 and TRBJ2-5 provide the parts outside the CDR3, is EAGVTQFPSHSVIEKGQTVTLRCDPISGHDNLYWYRRVMGKEIKFLLHFVKESKQDESGMPNNRFLAERTGGTYSTLKVQPAELEDSGVYFCASALAGGTETQYFGPGTRLLVL.

The rearrangement links TRBV11-2 to TRBJ2-1, with D hard to call. Per germline, CDR1 SGHAT and CDR2 FQNNGV. V was shortened by 0 bases and J by 0 bases, with 12 bases between the two germline ends. The CDR3 length is 17 residues. The CDR3 sequence is CASSLDQQASSYNEQFF. DNA for the CDR3: TGTGCCAGCAGCTTAGATCAGCAGGCAAGCTCCTACAATGAGCAGTTCTTC.

This chain connects TRBV6-5 to TRBJ2-1; 9 nucleotides agree with TRBD2. CDR1 is MNHEY and CDR2 is SVGAGI in the germline V gene. This CDR3 is built from 13 residues. V was pared by 6 bases and J by 7 bases, with 4 bases of the junction left unmatched. CDR3: CASRTSGRNEQFF. The CDR3 DNA reads as TGTGCCAGCAGGACTAGCGGTAGGAATGAGCAGTTCTTC.